This T cell receptor beta chain was recovered during a study of T-cell reconstitution after alpha-beta-depleted transplantation in children. Whole-study findings and limits: In some patients, recipient T cells and intrathymic progenitors surviving conditioning explained high day-60 diversity. Diversity and T-cell counts at one year after transplant derived mostly from new T cells.

Construction of the TCRbeta library involved unique molecular identifiers. TCRdb redid the calling of the PCR reads with MiXCR, one entry per CDR3 protein. The sample contains around 440,000 distinct CDR3 sequences, about 10% of which appear only once. This clonotype was detected a few times. Its matching antigen is unknown. V shed 0 bases and J shed 10 bases, with 11 bases lying between them. The CDR3 has 13 amino acids. Germline CDR1 is SGHRS and CDR2 is YFSETQ. This clonotype was sampled from a child younger than 10 with inherited bone marrow failure, due to receive a stem cell transplant. The chain carries TRBV5-1 and TRBJ1-5; a weak D match, TRBD1 (5 bases). Sequences were derived from PBMCs, sampled before TCRalphabeta/CD19-depleted stem cell transplant. The CDR3, as DNA: TGCGCCAGCAGCTTGGAGGGGCGGGAACCCCAGCATTTT. It yields the protein CASSLEGREPQHF.